Listed below are T cell receptor beta chains from one sample, sequenced in a study of OX40 agonist ivuxolimab in advanced cancers. Clones were read by immunoSEQ multiplex PCR, and TCRdb kept only the in-frame ones, dropping some. The table has under 80,000 clones, 75% to 90% seen once. The input for sequencing was CD4+ or CD8+ T cells sorted from blood, taken in a trial of the OX40 agonist ivuxolimab. These receptors were collected from an adult with an advanced solid tumor such as melanoma, head and neck, liver or kidney cancer. The CDR3 runs from the conserved cysteine through the conserved F or W. The order of the fields is CDR3 DNA, CDR3 protein, D gene, clone size, J gene, V gene. D genes are given only for firm matches. Clone size is shown for a subset of rows, as once, few, many or a class of expanded clone.

CDR3 DNA: TGTGCCAGTAGTGTGGGGCGTCCGGAGAACACTGAAGCTTTCTTT
CDR3 protein: CASSVGRPENTEAFF
D gene: NA
clone size: NA
J gene: TRBJ1-1
V gene: TRBV19

CDR3 DNA: TGCGCCAGCAGCCGAAGAGAGGGGACTAGCGGGGACGCCATCACAGATACGCAGTATTTT
CDR3 protein: CASSRREGTSGDAITDTQYF
D gene: TRBD2
clone size: NA
J gene: TRBJ2-3
V gene: TRBV4-1

CDR3 DNA: TGTGCCAGCAGTTTATCCACTTTAAAGGGGCAGCCCCAGCATTTT
CDR3 protein: CASSLSTLKGQPQHF
D gene: NA
clone size: few
J gene: TRBJ1-5
V gene: TRBV28

CDR3 DNA: TGTGCCATCAGTTCGGGACTCAACAATGAGCAGTTCTTC
CDR3 protein: CAISSGLNNEQFF
D gene: NA
clone size: once
J gene: TRBJ2-1
V gene: TRBV10-3

CDR3 DNA: TGTGCCAGCAGTGGGACAGGGAGCACAGATACGCAGTATTTT
CDR3 protein: CASSGTGSTDTQYF
D gene: TRBD1
clone size: NA
J gene: TRBJ2-3
V gene: TRBV6-1

CDR3 DNA: TGTGCCAGCAGCGGGACAGGGGCCGAGCAGTACTTC
CDR3 protein: CASSGTGAEQYF
D gene: TRBD1
clone size: NA
J gene: TRBJ2-7
V gene: TRBV5-6

CDR3 DNA: TGTGCCAGCAGCGTACAGGGGGTCGCCGGGGAGCTGTTTTTT
CDR3 protein: CASSVQGVAGELFF
D gene: TRBD1
clone size: NA
J gene: TRBJ2-2
V gene: TRBV5-6

CDR3 DNA: TGTGCCAGCAGCCCGGGGGGTAGCAATCAGCCCCAGCATTTT
CDR3 protein: CASSPGGSNQPQHF
D gene: NA
clone size: NA
J gene: TRBJ1-5
V gene: TRBV28

CDR3 DNA: TGTGCCAGCAGCTCCAGTATGGTCTACAATGAGCAGTTCTTC
CDR3 protein: CASSSSMVYNEQFF
D gene: NA
clone size: NA
J gene: TRBJ2-1
V gene: TRBV7-2

CDR3 DNA: TGTGCCAGCAGGGTGCGGGACGGACACACCGGGGAGCTGTTTTTT
CDR3 protein: CASRVRDGHTGELFF
D gene: NA
clone size: NA
J gene: TRBJ2-2
V gene: TRBV7-6

CDR3 DNA: TGTGCCAGCAGCCCCTTATCGGGGTTTTCTGAAGCTTTCTTT
CDR3 protein: CASSPLSGFSEAFF
D gene: NA
clone size: NA
J gene: TRBJ1-1
V gene: TRBV7-9

CDR3 DNA: TGTGCCAGCAGTGAATACGATGGAGGGGCTAGCTACGAGCAGTACTTC
CDR3 protein: CASSEYDGGASYEQYF
D gene: NA
clone size: once
J gene: TRBJ2-7
V gene: TRBV6-1

CDR3 DNA: TGTGCCAGTAGCCATTCCCAACCCCCGGAAGATACGCAGTATTTT
CDR3 protein: CASSHSQPPEDTQYF
D gene: NA
clone size: NA
J gene: TRBJ2-3
V gene: TRBV19

CDR3 DNA: TGCGCCAGCTCACGGACAGGGACAACTAATGAAAAACTGTTTTTT
CDR3 protein: CASSRTGTTNEKLFF
D gene: TRBD1
clone size: NA
J gene: TRBJ1-4
V gene: TRBV5-1

CDR3 DNA: TGCAGCGTGGGGCAGGGAGGGAGGTACGAGCAGTACTTC
CDR3 protein: CSVGQGGRYEQYF
D gene: TRBD2
clone size: NA
J gene: TRBJ2-7
V gene: TRBV29-1

CDR3 DNA: TGTGCCAGCAGCTTAGCCGGAGCGAACACTGAAGCTTTCTTT
CDR3 protein: CASSLAGANTEAFF
D gene: NA
clone size: NA
J gene: TRBJ1-1
V gene: TRBV7-2

CDR3 DNA: TGTGCCAGCACCTTACTTGGGGGAAATAGCAATCAGCCCCAGCATTTT
CDR3 protein: CASTLLGGNSNQPQHF
D gene: NA
clone size: NA
J gene: TRBJ1-5
V gene: TRBV6-6

CDR3 DNA: TGTGCCAGCAGTGAATTGGGCGGGGGGGTGGATACGCAGTATTTT
CDR3 protein: CASSELGGGVDTQYF
D gene: TRBD2
clone size: NA
J gene: TRBJ2-3
V gene: TRBV25-1

CDR3 DNA: TGTGCCAGCAGCGGGGACACTAACGGTGAGAACACTGAAGCTTTCTTT
CDR3 protein: CASSGDTNGENTEAFF
D gene: NA
clone size: NA
J gene: TRBJ1-1
V gene: TRBV9

CDR3 DNA: TGCGCCAGCAGCCAAGGCCAGGGGGCCTACGAGCAGTACTTC
CDR3 protein: CASSQGQGAYEQYF
D gene: TRBD1
clone size: NA
J gene: TRBJ2-7
V gene: TRBV4-3

CDR3 DNA: TGTGCCAGCAGCTTCTTCCGGGGGCTCTCCTACAATGAGCAGTTCTTC
CDR3 protein: CASSFFRGLSYNEQFF
D gene: NA
clone size: NA
J gene: TRBJ2-1
V gene: TRBV7-2

CDR3 DNA: TGTGCCACCAGCAGAGCCCCGGCAGGGGGATCCTACGAGCAGTACTTC
CDR3 protein: CATSRAPAGGSYEQYF
D gene: TRBD1
clone size: NA
J gene: TRBJ2-7
V gene: TRBV15

CDR3 DNA: TGTGCCAGCAGTTACTCGACGGCCACCTTATATGGCTACACCTTC
CDR3 protein: CASSYSTATLYGYTF
D gene: NA
clone size: NA
J gene: TRBJ1-2
V gene: TRBV6-5

CDR3 DNA: TGTGCCAGCACTTCTCACTCTGGGGGGCGATCCGAGCAGTACTTC
CDR3 protein: CASTSHSGGRSEQYF
D gene: NA
clone size: NA
J gene: TRBJ2-7
V gene: TRBV28

CDR3 DNA: TGTGCCAGCTCCCTAGGGACAGGGGTCACTGAAGCTTTCTTT
CDR3 protein: CASSLGTGVTEAFF
D gene: TRBD1
clone size: NA
J gene: TRBJ1-1
V gene: TRBV18

CDR3 DNA: TGTGCCACCAGCAGAGATTTCGGGCTCTCTGGAAACACCATATATTTT
CDR3 protein: CATSRDFGLSGNTIYF
D gene: NA
clone size: NA
J gene: TRBJ1-3
V gene: TRBV15

CDR3 DNA: TGTGCCTGGCGGCCGACAGGTTTGAACACTGAAGCTTTCTTT
CDR3 protein: CAWRPTGLNTEAFF
D gene: NA
clone size: medium-sized
J gene: TRBJ1-1
V gene: TRBV30

CDR3 DNA: TGCGCCAGCAGCTTGGGCCTAGCGGGGTCATACAATGAGCAGTTCTTC
CDR3 protein: CASSLGLAGSYNEQFF
D gene: TRBD2
clone size: NA
J gene: TRBJ2-1
V gene: TRBV5-1

CDR3 DNA: TGTGCCAGCAACTATCAGGGCTACGAGCAGTACTTC
CDR3 protein: CASNYQGYEQYF
D gene: NA
clone size: NA
J gene: TRBJ2-7
V gene: TRBV28

CDR3 DNA: TGTGCCAGCAGGGGGACAGGGGAGAACTACGAGCAGTACTTC
CDR3 protein: CASRGTGENYEQYF
D gene: TRBD1
clone size: NA
J gene: TRBJ2-7
V gene: TRBV27

CDR3 DNA: TGTGCCAGCAGACCTGTGGTAGTTTGGAACACTGAAGCTTTCTTT
CDR3 protein: CASRPVVVWNTEAFF
D gene: NA
clone size: once
J gene: TRBJ1-1
V gene: TRBV6-5

CDR3 DNA: TGCGCCAGCAGCACGGACAGGTCCTATGGCTACACCTTC
CDR3 protein: CASSTDRSYGYTF
D gene: TRBD1
clone size: NA
J gene: TRBJ1-2
V gene: TRBV5-1

CDR3 DNA: TGTGCCAGCAGTTTATCTAGACGGAGCACTGAAGCTTTCTTT
CDR3 protein: CASSLSRRSTEAFF
D gene: NA
clone size: NA
J gene: TRBJ1-1
V gene: TRBV28

CDR3 DNA: TGCGCCAGCAGCTTCCGACAGGGCTATGGCTACACCTTC
CDR3 protein: CASSFRQGYGYTF
D gene: TRBD1
clone size: NA
J gene: TRBJ1-2
V gene: TRBV5-1

CDR3 DNA: TGTGCCAGCAGCCGGGACAGTTCTAATTCACCCCTCCACTTT
CDR3 protein: CASSRDSSNSPLHF
D gene: TRBD1
clone size: NA
J gene: TRBJ1-6
V gene: TRBV7-2

CDR3 DNA: TGTGCCAGCAGCGTAGATGCGGATAGCTCCTACGAGCAGTACTTC
CDR3 protein: CASSVDADSSYEQYF
D gene: NA
clone size: NA
J gene: TRBJ2-7
V gene: TRBV9

CDR3 DNA: TGTGCCAGCGCGGCTAACCAGCCCTACGAGCAGTACTTC
CDR3 protein: CASAANQPYEQYF
D gene: NA
clone size: NA
J gene: TRBJ2-7
V gene: TRBV28

CDR3 DNA: TGTGCCAGCAGTCCCACTGCGGGGTACACCGGGGAGCTGTTTTTT
CDR3 protein: CASSPTAGYTGELFF
D gene: NA
clone size: NA
J gene: TRBJ2-2
V gene: TRBV11-3

CDR3 DNA: TGCGCCAGCAGCTTGGTCCGGCTTGGTTACGAGCAGTACTTC
CDR3 protein: CASSLVRLGYEQYF
D gene: NA
clone size: NA
J gene: TRBJ2-7
V gene: TRBV5-1

CDR3 DNA: TGTGCCAGCTCACAACAAACTAGTGGCTACGAGCAGTACTTC
CDR3 protein: CASSQQTSGYEQYF
D gene: NA
clone size: NA
J gene: TRBJ2-7
V gene: TRBV18

CDR3 DNA: TGTGCCAGCAGCTTAGGACGGCCGCTCACCGGGGAGCTGTTTTTT
CDR3 protein: CASSLGRPLTGELFF
D gene: NA
clone size: NA
J gene: TRBJ2-2
V gene: TRBV9

CDR3 DNA: TGTGCCAGCAGAAAAACAGGGGGAGGTAATCAGCCCCAGCATTTT
CDR3 protein: CASRKTGGGNQPQHF
D gene: TRBD1
clone size: NA
J gene: TRBJ1-5
V gene: TRBV28

CDR3 DNA: TGTGCCAGCACCGCCGGGAGGAGTATCACAGATACGCAGTATTTT
CDR3 protein: CASTAGRSITDTQYF
D gene: TRBD2
clone size: NA
J gene: TRBJ2-3
V gene: TRBV7-3

CDR3 DNA: TGTGCCAGCAGACATTCCGGGACAGGGGCGCGCACCGGGGAGCTGTTTTTT
CDR3 protein: CASRHSGTGARTGELFF
D gene: TRBD1
clone size: NA
J gene: TRBJ2-2
V gene: TRBV11-2